This entry lists 23 T cell receptor beta chains sequenced from one sample in a study of neurological immune-mediated disorders. TCRdb recomputed calls from the 5' RACE reads with MiXCR, one row per CDR3 protein. The table records tens of thousands of distinct CDR3 sequences, about 2.3% of them present only once. Input material: PBMCs. These receptor sequences come from a man aged 50 to 59 with multiple sclerosis.

This clonotype was observed many times. The rearrangement links TRBV12-3 or TRBV12-4 to TRBJ2-7; D is perhaps TRBD2 (5 bases). This CDR3 has 15 amino acids. Trimming pared 2 bases from V and 5 bases from J, leaving 16 bases between. CDR3 loop: CASSLNGESSDEQYF. The CDR3 DNA reads TGTGCCAGCAGTTTAAATGGGGAGTCGTCCGACGAGCAGTACTTC.

This clonotype showed up many times. The J gene is TRBJ2-5, the V gene TRBV5-6, with TRBD1 matching over 10 bases. V shed 4 bases, J shed 7 bases, and the junction held 4 bases outside the gene matches. The CDR3 covers 13 residues. Germline V gives CDR1 SGHDT, CDR2 YYEEEE. CDR3 sequence (DNA): TGTGCCAGCAGCCCGGGACAGGGGCTGACCCAGTACTTC. Translating it yields CASSPGQGLTQYF.

This clonotype occurred many times. The chain has TRBV7-2 and TRBJ2-7, with D unresolved. V lost 5 bases and J 3 bases, leaving 14 bases between the germline ends. The CDR3 has 14 amino acids. The V gene's germline CDR1 is SGHTA and CDR2 FQGNSA. CDR3 in amino acids: CASSIYRPDYEQYF. The CDR3 DNA follows: TGTGCCAGCAGCATTTATAGACCAGACTACGAGCAGTACTTC.

This clonotype has a count of ten or more. V usage is TRBV4-3 and J usage is TRBJ1-1, with 11 positions matching TRBD1. CDR3 length: 15 amino acids. The trim removed 3 bases at V and 2 bases at J, leaving 2 bases unmatched. The germline CDR1 and CDR2 sequences are LGHNA and YSLEER. CDR3 amino acids: CASSHRTGGNTEAFF. Written as DNA, the CDR3 is TGCGCCAGCAGCCATAGGACAGGGGGCAACACTGAAGCTTTCTTT.

In its sample, this clonotype was seen many times. The chain recombines TRBV20-1 with TRBJ2-3; D is uncertain. The germline V and J ends were trimmed by 4 bases and 2 bases, with 13 bases remaining between them. The germline V gene encodes CDR1 DFQATT and CDR2 SNEGSKA (reference sequence). CDR3 length equals 14 residues. The CDR3 nucleotides are TGCAGTGCTAAGGGAAGAGGTTTCACAGATACGCAGTATTTT. It encodes CSAKGRGFTDTQYF.

There are many counts of this clonotype. CDR3 amino acids: CSVRGDHTNEKLFF. The CDR3 DNA is TGCAGCGTTAGGGGAGACCACACTAATGAAAAACTGTTTTTT. The rearrangement uses TRBV29-1 and TRBJ1-4; D is perhaps TRBD1 (5 bases). CDR1 and CDR2 from the germline V gene are SQVTM and ANQGSEA. This CDR3 is built from 14 residues. V shed 5 bases and J shed 2 bases, with 12 bases lying between them.

In its sample, this clonotype was seen many times. The rearrangement uses TRBV27 and TRBJ2-6; D unresolved. V lost 4 bases and J 0 bases, leaving 10 bases between the germline ends. The germline V gene encodes CDR1 MNHEY and CDR2 SMNVEV (reference sequence). The CDR3 covers 16 residues. The CDR3 DNA follows: TGTGCCAGCAGTTGGGCCAGGAGCTCTGGGGCCAACGTCCTGACTTTC. Amino acids: CASSWARSSGANVLTF. The complete variable domain, with remaining parts taken from reference TRBV27 and TRBJ2-6, reads EAQVTQNPRYLITVTGKKLTVTCSQNMNHEYMSWYRQDPGLGLRQIYYSMNVEVTDKGDVPEGYKVSRKEKRNFPLILESPSPNQTSLYFCASSWARSSGANVLTFGAGSRLTVL.

This clonotype was counted ten times or more. In DNA form, the CDR3 reads TGTGCCAGCAGCGTTTCGACAGGGTCCTACGAGCAGTACTTC. Amino acids: CASSVSTGSYEQYF. V gene TRBV9 combines with J gene TRBJ2-7; 7 bases are a match to TRBD1. The CDR3 covers 14 residues. The V gene end was trimmed by 2 bases and the J gene end by 1 base; junction bases not matched to a gene: 3. Germline values: CDR1 SGDLS, CDR2 YYNGEE.

This clonotype showed up many times. The chain combines TRBV5-1 with TRBJ1-2, with D uncertain. Germline V gene sequence: CDR1 SGHRS, CDR2 YFSETQ. The ends were cut back, 0 bases at V and 4 bases at J, with 7 bases in the middle. CDR3 length equals 13 residues. CDR3 in amino acids: CASSLAGSYGYTF. CDR3 DNA sequence: TGCGCCAGCAGCTTGGCGGGCAGCTATGGCTACACCTTC.

Many counts were recorded for this clonotype. The genes are TRBV7-2 and TRBJ2-5; either TRBD1 or TRBD2 may supply D (5 bases each). Germline V CDR1 and CDR2: SGHTA, FQGNSA. The CDR3 has 14 amino acids. V was cut by 1 base and J by 3 bases, with 9 bases left in between. The CDR3 coding sequence is TGTGCCAGCAGCTTAGAAGTGGGGGAAGAGACCCAGTACTTC. Its protein is CASSLEVGEETQYF.

This clonotype is labeled as medium-sized. V usage is TRBV29-1 and J usage is TRBJ2-2, with D perhaps TRBD1 (6 bases). The CDR3 consists of 12 residues. Germline V gives CDR1 SQVTM, CDR2 ANQGSEA. Trimming took 6 bases from V and 3 from J, leaving 8 bases between them. The DNA of the CDR3 is TGCAGCGTGACAGGTTACACCGGGGAGCTGTTTTTT. As protein: CSVTGYTGELFF.

This clonotype showed up many times. The chain has TRBV5-6 and TRBJ1-4; no reliable D call. Germline-derived CDR1 and CDR2 are SGHDT and YYEEEE. Between the trimmed V and J ends, which lost 4 bases and 8 bases, there was a span of 6 bases. This CDR3 has 11 amino acids. CDR3 protein: CASSTGEKLFF. The CDR3 DNA reads TGTGCCAGCAGCACCGGGGAAAAACTGTTTTTT.

This clonotype was counted only a few times. V gene TRBV11-2 combines with J gene TRBJ2-7; TRBD2 aligns across 7 bases. Per germline, CDR1 SGHAT and CDR2 FQNNGV. Trimming at V came to 5 bases and at J to 0 bases, leaving 4 bases not matched to a gene. The CDR3 extends over 14 amino acids. The DNA of the CDR3 is TGTGCCAGCAGCAACGGGGGGAGCTCCTACGAGCAGTACTTC. The encoded protein is CASSNGGSSYEQYF.

In this sample, this clonotype turned up many times. V is TRBV14 and J is TRBJ2-1; 12 bases are a match to TRBD1. The junction had 16 bases not matched to a gene; V was cut back by 5 bases and J by 8 bases. Germline loops: CDR1 SGHDN, CDR2 FVKESK. The CDR3 totals 18 residues. This CDR3 is CASSFTIDRDRGRHEQFF. The CDR3 bases are TGTGCCAGCAGCTTTACCATCGACCGGGACAGGGGGCGGCATGAGCAGTTCTTC.

This clonotype was seen at least ten times. This chain connects TRBV6-5 to TRBJ2-1; 10 positions agree with TRBD2. CDR3 length: 14 residues. After removal of 2 bases from V and 9 bases from J, the junction contained 4 bases not matched to a gene. The germline V gene has CDR1 MNHEY and CDR2 SVGAGI. The CDR3: CASSYGTSEIEQFF. CDR3 DNA sequence: TGTGCCAGCAGTTACGGGACTAGCGAGATTGAGCAGTTCTTC.

In its sample, this clonotype was seen many times. This chain links TRBV6-6 with TRBJ2-2; 10 bases agree with TRBD2. The CDR3 is 18 amino acids. Trimming removed 6 bases from V and 6 bases from J; junction bases left unmatched: 16. The germline V gene encodes CDR1 MNHNY and CDR2 SVGAGI (reference sequence). The CDR3 reads CASRDASGGQSRAGELFF. In DNA form, the CDR3 reads TGTGCCAGCAGGGACGCTAGCGGGGGCCAGAGCCGGGCCGGGGAGCTGTTTTTT.

In its sample, this clonotype was seen many times. This rearrangement joins TRBV20-1 to TRBJ1-3; D gene ambiguous. The CDR3 length is 13 residues. Germline CDR1 and CDR2: DFQATT and SNEGSKA (reference sequence). V was pared by 5 bases and J by 4 bases, with 12 bases between. CDR3 nucleotide sequence: TGCAGTGCTCCCCAGGCAGTAGGAAACACCATATATTTT. It codes for CSAPQAVGNTIYF.

This clonotype was picked up many times. CDR3 sequence: CASSHGGGFGGELFF. CDR3 DNA sequence: TGTGCCAGCAGCCATGGGGGGGGCTTCGGCGGGGAGCTGTTTTTT. This chain uses TRBV28 with TRBJ2-2; a weak D match, TRBD2 (7 bases). CDR3 length equals 15 residues. Trimming removed 6 bases from V and 7 bases from J, with 18 bases in between. CDR1 is MDHEN and CDR2 is SYDVKM in the germline V gene.

This clonotype was detected ten times or more. This rearrangement joins TRBV7-2 to TRBJ2-5; 10 bases agree with TRBD2. The CDR3 is 16 amino acids. The ends lost 5 bases at V and 5 bases at J; junction bases unmatched: 11. Germline-derived CDR1 and CDR2 are SGHTA and FQGNSA. The CDR3 DNA follows: TGTGCCAGCAGCCCCGATGCCAGCGGGGGGGGGGAGACCCAGTACTTC. It is translated as CASSPDASGGGETQYF.

This clonotype has at least ten counts. The J gene is TRBJ2-5, the V gene TRBV3-1, with D uncertain. The V and J ends lost 4 bases and 4 bases respectively, with 13 bases between them. CDR3 length: 14 amino acids. CDR1 LGHDT and CDR2 YNNKEL come from the germline V gene (reference sequence). The CDR3: CASSPGPLGETQYF. CDR3 coding DNA: TGTGCCAGCAGCCCAGGACCCCTCGGAGAGACCCAGTACTTC.

This clonotype was seen a few times. The genes are TRBV5-4 and TRBJ2-2; TRBD1 agrees at 9 bases. This CDR3 has 16 amino acids. Germline V gives CDR1 SGHNT, CDR2 YYREEE (reference sequence). After removal of 4 bases from V and 4 bases from J, the junction contained 8 bases not matched to a gene. DNA of the CDR3: TGTGCCAGCAGCCGGGGCGGGACAGGGACCACCGGGGAGCTGTTTTTT. Its protein is CASSRGGTGTTGELFF.

This clonotype has ten or more counts. A read error may explain this, as a much larger clone is one base away. The chain is built from TRBV9 and TRBJ2-7, with 9 bases matching TRBD1. Germline CDR1 is SGDLS and CDR2 is YYNGEE. With 2 bases clipped from V and 7 bases from J, the junction kept 7 bases outside the gene matches. The CDR3 runs to 14 residues. The CDR3 bases are TGTGCCAGCAGCGTCCGGGACAGGGAGGAAGAGCAGTACTTC. It yields the protein CASSVRDREEEQYF.

This clonotype was counted ten times or more. V is TRBV20-1 and J is TRBJ1-2; D perhaps matches TRBD1 (5 bases). V was clipped by 4 bases and J by 1 base, with 16 bases between them. Germline assignment: CDR1 DFQATT and CDR2 SNEGSKA (reference sequence). CDR3 length: 15 amino acids. CDR3 sequence reads: CSAKGRTDGNYGYTF. In DNA, the CDR3 is TGCAGTGCTAAGGGACGGACGGATGGTAACTATGGCTACACCTTC.